One and the same sample provided the 16 T cell receptor beta chains below, sequenced in a study of spatial heterogeneity in lung cancer. TCRdb used MiXCR to reprocess the 5' RACE reads, holding one entry per CDR3 protein. The top ten clones hold 11% of a sample with about 48,000 distinct CDR3 sequences, under 6% of them seen once. Sample time point: sample taken at primary tumor resection. The input material, whole RNA from tumor, nontumor lung or frozen PBMC, was sequenced unsorted. Sequencing used PBMCs, obtained at surgery. These receptors were obtained from a male donor with early-stage non-small cell lung cancer.

This clonotype was found many times. In nucleotides, the CDR3 is TGTGCCAGCAGCCCCCCTAGCGGGAGGGCCAATGAGCAGTTCTTC. This codes for CASSPPSGRANEQFF. J is TRBJ2-1 and V is TRBV6-5; 12 bases are shared with TRBD2. V trimming: 6 bases; J trimming: 6 bases; junction bases outside the gene matches: 6. This CDR3 has 15 amino acids. Germline V CDR1 and CDR2: MNHEY, SVGAGI.

This clonotype was seen at least ten times. V usage is TRBV3-1 and J usage is TRBJ2-2, with D unclear. Germline V gives CDR1 LGHDT, CDR2 YNNKEL (reference sequence). V was clipped by 4 bases and J by 0 bases, with 6 bases between them. This CDR3 is built from 14 residues. The CDR3 loop is CASSPSANTGELFF. The DNA of the CDR3 is TGTGCCAGCAGCCCCTCCGCGAACACCGGGGAGCTGTTTTTT.

Many counts were recorded for this clonotype. The chain employs TRBV29-1 and TRBJ2-7; D remains ambiguous. CDR1 and CDR2 from the germline V gene are SQVTM and ANQGSEA. The CDR3 runs 14 residues. The V end was cut by 4 bases, the J end by 2 bases, with 15 bases between. CDR3 bases: TGCAGCGTTGTTTCCCTTGGTAGACCCTACGAGCAGTACTTC. Translation: CSVVSLGRPYEQYF.

This clonotype showed up many times. The chain carries TRBV4-2 and TRBJ2-7; weak D call: TRBD1 (6 bases). Germline lookup yields CDR1 LGHNA and CDR2 YNFKEQ. V was clipped by 0 bases and J by 2 bases, with 14 bases between them. This CDR3 region has 16 residues. Here the CDR3 DNA reads TGTGCCAGCAGCCAAGATATTCGGACAGCGACCTACGAGCAGTACTTC. This sequence encodes CASSQDIRTATYEQYF.

This clonotype was seen ten or more times. The chain is built from TRBV5-4 and TRBJ1-6, with unresolved D. From germline, CDR1 is SGHNT and CDR2 YYREEE (reference sequence). V was cut by 4 bases and J by 9 bases, with 11 bases left in between. The CDR3 runs to 13 residues. The CDR3 sequence is CASSPRRGSPLHF. CDR3 nucleotide sequence: TGTGCCAGCAGCCCCCGTCGAGGTTCACCCCTCCACTTT.

At least ten counts were recorded for this clonotype. V usage is TRBV7-2 and J usage is TRBJ2-7, with no clear D. Germline V gene sequence: CDR1 SGHTA, CDR2 FQGNSA. The CDR3 consists of 14 residues. Trimming removed 0 bases at V and 4 bases at J, with 10 bases between. Here the CDR3 reads CASSLAGFLYEQYF. DNA for the CDR3: TGTGCCAGCAGCTTAGCGGGGTTCTTATACGAGCAGTACTTC.

This clonotype was seen at least ten times. The J gene is TRBJ1-5, the V gene TRBV18, with TRBD1 as a possible D gene (6 bases). Germline V lookup: CDR1 KGHSH, CDR2 LQKENI. The CDR3 is 15 residues long. V lost 3 bases to trimming and J lost 4 bases, with 13 bases between them. The CDR3 region is CASSPRQGLNQPQHF. The CDR3 region has the DNA TGTGCCAGCTCACCGCGTCAGGGGCTTAATCAGCCCCAGCATTTT.

This clonotype occurred many times. The CDR3 DNA reads TGCAGTGCTATTGAGCAAGAGACCCAGTACTTC. This codes for CSAIEQETQYF. The chain uses TRBV20-1 and TRBJ2-5; D unclear. This CDR3 contains 11 residues. From germline, CDR1 is DFQATT and CDR2 SNEGSKA (reference sequence). V lost 4 bases to trimming and J lost 2 bases, with 5 bases between them.

This clonotype has at least ten counts. Written as DNA, the CDR3 is TGTGCCATCAGCGGAACTAGTTCTGAGCAGTTCTTC. Translation: CAISGTSSEQFF. J is TRBJ2-1 and V is TRBV10-3, with D possibly TRBD2 on 5 matching bases. From germline, CDR1 is ENHRY and CDR2 SYGVKD. With 6 bases removed from V and 9 bases from J, the gap between germline ends came to 12 bases. The CDR3 has 12 residues.

This clonotype was seen repeatedly, ten times or more. V gene TRBV20-1 combines with J gene TRBJ2-7; 10 bases match TRBD2. In germline, CDR1 is DFQATT, CDR2 SNEGSKA (reference sequence). The V and J ends lost 2 bases and 1 base, in that order; junction bases with no gene match: 11. This CDR3 is 17 amino acids long. CDR3 sequence (DNA): TGCAGTGCTAGATCGAGAGGGCTAGCGGGAGTTTCCTACGAGCAGTACTTC. Encoded protein: CSARSRGLAGVSYEQYF.

The sample holds many counts of this clonotype. The J gene is TRBJ2-1, the V gene TRBV12-3 or TRBV12-4; 10 bases map to TRBD2. This CDR3 has 13 amino acids. V gave up 6 bases and J gave up 10 bases; unmatched junction bases: 6. CDR3 sequence reads: CASRLAGYLEQFF. The CDR3 DNA follows: TGTGCCAGCAGACTAGCGGGATACCTGGAGCAGTTCTTC.

This clonotype was counted at least ten times. The rearrangement uses TRBV29-1 and TRBJ1-4; 7 bases align to TRBD1. V gave up 7 bases and J gave up 1 base; unmatched junction bases: 3. The length of the CDR3 is 13 residues. Germline lookup yields CDR1 SQVTM and CDR2 ANQGSEA. The CDR3 reads CSARQGTNEKLFF. Here the CDR3 DNA reads TGCAGCGCCCGACAGGGAACTAATGAAAAACTGTTTTTT.

This chain uses TRBV4-2 with TRBJ1-1, with unresolved D. Germline V gene data show CDR1 as LGHNA and CDR2 as YNFKEQ. The V end was cut by 1 base, the J end by 1 base, with 7 bases between. The CDR3 is made up of 14 amino acids. This CDR3 reads CASSQVSGNTEAFF. Here the CDR3 DNA reads TGTGCCAGCAGCCAAGTTTCCGGGAACACTGAAGCTTTCTTT.

The sample holds many counts of this clonotype. A junction boundary mismatches the germline segment, possibly from a read error. The gene calls are TRBV20-1 and TRBJ2-1, with TRBD2 as a possible D gene (5 bases). Per germline, CDR1 DFQATT and CDR2 SNEGSKA (reference sequence). This CDR3 comprises 12 residues. CDR3 coding DNA: TGCAGTGCTAGATTTAGGCGAGGACTCGATATTTTC. It encodes CSARFRRGLDIF.

This clonotype was seen ten or more times. The chain uses TRBV7-3 and TRBJ2-1, with 9 bases that match TRBD2. V dropped 1 base and J dropped 8; count of bases not matched to a gene: 3. Germline V gene data show CDR1 as SGHTA and CDR2 as FQGTGA. The CDR3 consists of 14 residues. CDR3 residues: CASSLIPSGDEQFF. DNA of the CDR3: TGTGCCAGCAGCTTAATACCTAGCGGGGATGAGCAGTTCTTC.

At least ten counts were recorded for this clonotype. This chain uses TRBV9 with TRBJ2-7; 11 bases are a match to TRBD2. The germline CDR1 and CDR2 sequences are SGDLS and YYNGEE. J gave up 0 bases and V 4 bases, and 9 bases lay outside the gene matches. The CDR3 loop spans 17 amino acids. The CDR3 DNA follows: TGTGCCAGCAGCATCCCGGGACTAGCGGATAGCTCCTACGAGCAGTACTTC. Residues: CASSIPGLADSSYEQYF.